This section outlines one T cell receptor (beta chain) sequence together with its context. Its target is not known. The data are from a study of OX40 agonist ivuxolimab in advanced cancers. The overall study: Averaging roughly 60 years in age, with a range of about 23 to 90, the cohort was approximately 84% male. People who had prior anti-PD-1, anti-PD-L1 or anti-CTLA-4 therapy could take part, and around 43% had some.

The repertoire was sequenced with immunoSEQ multiplex PCR; TCRdb's copy has only in-frame clones and lacks some. The table records 50,000 to 65,000 clones, roughly nine tenths of them present only once. V gave up 3 bases and J gave up 0 bases; unmatched junction bases: 1. Germline V CDR1 and CDR2: GTSNPN, SVGIG (reference sequence). This CDR3 has 13 amino acids. Study-wide results and caveats: Partial responders at 0.1-3.0 mg/kg had among the lowest clonal expansion.

The sample consisted of CD4+ or CD8+ T cells sorted from blood, taken in a trial of the OX40 agonist ivuxolimab. This chain links TRBV30 with TRBJ1-1, with 7 bases matching TRBD1. This clonotype was obtained from an adult with an advanced solid tumor such as melanoma, head and neck, liver or kidney cancer. The CDR3 DNA is TGTGCCTGGAGGGGACAGCTGAACACTGAAGCTTTCTTT. It codes for CAWRGQLNTEAFF.